A selection of T cell receptor beta chains follows, all from one sample in a study of blood T cell repertoires in COVID-19. Sequencing used immunoSEQ multiplex PCR; TCRdb keeps in-frame clones, though not all of them. The sample lists roughly 200,000 clones; 75% to 90% were seen once. Sequencing used PBMCs or T cells enriched from blood (not recorded which). Every receptor here comes from a woman aged 25-40 years who had been exposed to COVID-19. The CDR3 runs from the conserved cysteine through the conserved F or W. A D gene is named only where the DNA matches it firmly. A row's size may be missing; if present it is once, few, many or a size class.

D gene	V gene	J gene	clone size	CDR3 protein	CDR3 DNA
TRBD2	TRBV9	TRBJ2-2	.	CASSAQRGGPVDTGELFF	TGTGCCAGCAGCGCGCAGCGGGGGGGCCCAGTAGACACCGGGGAGCTGTTTTTT
.	TRBV2	TRBJ1-6	.	CASSDQGWNSPLHF	TGTGCCAGCAGTGATCAGGGGTGGAATTCACCCCTCCACTTT
TRBD1	TRBV6-5	TRBJ2-5	.	CASSLTGAGQETQYF	TGTGCCAGCAGCCTGACAGGGGCCGGCCAAGAGACCCAGTACTTC
TRBD2	TRBV10-2	TRBJ2-3	once	CASSERLAGGQWDTQYF	TGCGCCAGCAGTGAACGGCTAGCGGGGGGGCAATGGGATACGCAGTATTTT
.	TRBV3-1/TRBV3-2	TRBJ1-5	.	CASSRQPEWPQHF	TGTGCCAGCAGCCGACAACCCGAGTGGCCCCAGCATTTT
TRBD1	TRBV9	TRBJ2-7	.	CASRGDSSYEQYF	TGTGCCAGCAGGGGGGACAGCTCCTACGAGCAGTACTTC
.	TRBV7-3	TRBJ2-3	.	CASSFVGETDTQYF	TGTGCCAGCAGCTTCGTTGGAGAAACAGATACGCAGTATTTT
.	TRBV3-1/TRBV3-2	TRBJ1-2	.	CASSQEQGYAYGYTF	TGTGCCAGCAGCCAAGAGCAGGGATATGCCTATGGCTACACCTTC
.	TRBV27	TRBJ2-2	once	CASSPIGGLNTGELFF	TGTGCCAGCAGTCCAATCGGGGGGCTCAACACCGGGGAGCTGTTTTTT
.	TRBV11-3	TRBJ2-3	.	CASSLGDRFSTDTQYF	TGTGCCAGCAGCTTAGGTGACAGGTTCAGCACAGATACGCAGTATTTT
TRBD1	TRBV2	TRBJ1-5	.	CASTGDREFNQPQHF	TGTGCCAGCACCGGGGACAGGGAATTCAATCAGCCCCAGCATTTT
TRBD2	TRBV6-6	TRBJ2-5	.	CASSYSGGGQETQYF	TGTGCCAGCAGTTACTCTGGCGGGGGCCAAGAGACCCAGTACTTC
.	TRBV21-1	TRBJ2-7	.	CASSADRVCYEQYF	TGTGCCAGCAGCGCGGACAGGGTCTGCTACGAGCAGTACTTC
TRBD1	TRBV2	TRBJ2-7	.	CASTDRVNEQYF	TGTGCCAGCACCGACAGGGTAAACGAGCAGTACTTC
.	TRBV23-1	TRBJ2-7	.	CASSQYRVHEQYF	TGCGCCAGCAGTCAGTACAGGGTCCACGAGCAGTACTTC
.	TRBV3-1/TRBV3-2	TRBJ1-1	.	CASSQVVRGLPMNTEAFF	TGTGCCAGCAGCCAAGTCGTACGGGGACTCCCTATGAACACTGAAGCTTTCTTT
TRBD2	TRBV2	TRBJ2-7	.	CASSGGGLNEQYF	TGTGCCAGTAGCGGCGGGGGGCTGAACGAGCAGTACTTC
TRBD1	TRBV10-1	TRBJ2-7	once	CASSGPGGYEQYF	TGCGCCAGCAGTGGTCCAGGGGGCTACGAGCAGTACTTC
.	TRBV18	TRBJ1-1	.	CASSPLAGLDAEAFF	TGTGCCAGCTCACCACTCGCGGGCCTCGACGCTGAAGCTTTCTTT
TRBD1	TRBV2	TRBJ1-5	.	CASRARTGPNQPQHF	TGTGCCAGCAGGGCCAGGACAGGCCCCAATCAGCCCCAGCATTTT
.	TRBV6-4	TRBJ2-1	.	CASSDGWVPPGYNEQFF	TGTGCCAGCAGTGACGGGTGGGTACCCCCGGGGTACAATGAGCAGTTCTTC
TRBD2	TRBV6-5	TRBJ2-3	.	CASSFSGGSTDTQYF	TGTGCCAGCAGCTTCAGCGGGGGGAGCACAGATACGCAGTATTTT
.	TRBV27	TRBJ1-1	once	CARVATEAFF	TGTGCCAGGGTAGCCACTGAAGCTTTCTTT
.	TRBV6-6	TRBJ1-5	once	CASSLIHGLAQPQHF	TGTGCCAGCAGTTTAATTCACGGGCTAGCTCAGCCCCAGCATTTT
TRBD1	TRBV19	TRBJ1-5	.	CASTQGQAGNQPQHF	TGTGCCAGTACCCAGGGACAGGCCGGAAATCAGCCCCAGCATTTT
.	TRBV7-2	TRBJ2-7	.	CASSPGLDYEQYF	TGTGCCAGCAGCCCGGGACTTGACTACGAGCAGTACTTC
TRBD1	TRBV6-5	TRBJ1-1	few	CASSFDRGRTEAFF	TGTGCCAGCAGTTTTGACAGGGGTCGGACTGAAGCTTTCTTT
.	TRBV19	TRBJ1-1	.	CASSIEGSDRDEAFF	TGTGCCAGTAGTATAGAGGGATCGGACAGAGATGAAGCTTTCTTT
TRBD1	TRBV6-5	TRBJ1-1	.	CASSSTGPEAFF	TGTGCCAGCAGTTCGACAGGGCCTGAAGCTTTCTTT
TRBD1	TRBV3-1/TRBV3-2	TRBJ2-4	.	CASSPGQGGIIQYF	TGTGCCAGCAGCCCCGGACAGGGCGGAATCATTCAGTACTTC
.	TRBV11-2	TRBJ2-7	.	CASSTGQRSYEQYF	TGTGCCAGCAGCACCGGACAGCGCTCCTACGAGCAGTACTTC
.	TRBV9	TRBJ2-1	.	CASSVAGDPYNEQFF	TGTGCCAGCAGCGTAGCAGGGGATCCCTACAATGAGCAGTTCTTC
TRBD1	TRBV29-1	TRBJ1-4	.	CSVTVDREANEKLFF	TGCAGCGTTACCGTCGACAGGGAGGCTAATGAAAAACTGTTTTTT
.	TRBV13	TRBJ2-7	.	CASSEQGREQYF	TGTGCCAGCAGCGAACAGGGACGCGAGCAGTACTTC
TRBD1	TRBV4-1	TRBJ2-1	.	CASSRTGGAEIFYNEQFF	TGCGCCAGCAGCCGCACAGGGGGCGCAGAGATATTCTACAATGAGCAGTTCTTC
.	TRBV5-1	TRBJ1-1	.	CASSTTQGSMNTEAFF	TGCGCCAGCAGCACAACCCAGGGGAGCATGAACACTGAAGCTTTCTTT
TRBD1	TRBV5-4	TRBJ1-6	.	CASSLAGTDSYNSPLHF	TGTGCCAGCAGCTTGGCCGGGACAGACTCCTATAATTCACCCCTCCACTTT
.	TRBV19	TRBJ1-1	.	CASSIGGRHTEAFF	TGTGCCAGTAGTATAGGAGGGAGGCACACTGAAGCTTTCTTT
.	TRBV18	TRBJ2-7	.	CASSPGRRDEQYF	TGTGCCAGCTCACCGGGAAGGAGGGACGAGCAGTACTTC
TRBD2	TRBV5-1	TRBJ2-2	.	CASSARLAGGSNTGELFF	TGCGCCAGCAGCGCTCGACTAGCGGGGGGCTCCAACACCGGGGAGCTGTTTTTT
TRBD2	TRBV5-6	TRBJ2-2	.	CASSYGTSLTGELFF	TGTGCCAGCAGCTATGGGACTAGTTTAACCGGGGAGCTGTTTTTT
.	TRBV7-8	TRBJ2-3	.	CASSLGGADTQYF	TGTGCCAGCAGCTTAGGCGGGGCAGATACGCAGTATTTT
TRBD2	TRBV11-2	TRBJ2-2	.	CASSLVAGGSTGELFF	TGTGCCAGCAGCTTAGTAGCGGGGGGTAGTACCGGGGAGCTGTTTTTT
.	TRBV7-3	TRBJ2-7	few	CASSSTQISEQYF	TGTGCCAGCAGCTCAACCCAGATATCCGAGCAGTACTTC
TRBD1	TRBV2	TRBJ1-1	.	CASRALRQGATEAFF	TGTGCCAGCAGGGCCCTCCGACAGGGCGCCACTGAAGCTTTCTTT
TRBD1	TRBV28	TRBJ1-2	.	CASSQGTGNNYGYTF	TGTGCCAGCAGCCAGGGGACAGGGAATAACTATGGCTACACCTTC
.	TRBV2	TRBJ1-2	.	CASKNPDGERNYGYTF	TGTGCCAGCAAGAACCCGGACGGGGAGAGAAACTATGGCTACACCTTC
TRBD1	TRBV18	TRBJ2-1	.	CTSSPLTGNNEQFF	TGTACCAGCTCACCACTGACAGGGAACAATGAGCAGTTCTTC